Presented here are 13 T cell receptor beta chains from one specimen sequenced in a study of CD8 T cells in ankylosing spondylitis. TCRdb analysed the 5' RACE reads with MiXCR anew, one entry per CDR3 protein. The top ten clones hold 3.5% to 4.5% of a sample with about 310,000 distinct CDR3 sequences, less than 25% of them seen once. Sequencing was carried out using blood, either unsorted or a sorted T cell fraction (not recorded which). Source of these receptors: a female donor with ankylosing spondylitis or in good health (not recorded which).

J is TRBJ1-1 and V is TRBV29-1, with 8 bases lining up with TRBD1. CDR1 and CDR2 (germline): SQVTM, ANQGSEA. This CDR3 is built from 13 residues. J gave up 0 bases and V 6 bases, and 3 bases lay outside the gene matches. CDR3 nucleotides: TGCAGCGTGACAGGGGTCTTGAACACTGAAGCTTTCTTT. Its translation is CSVTGVLNTEAFF.

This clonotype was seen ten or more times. CDR3 in amino acids: CSGTSSSHNEQFF. The CDR3 DNA reads as TGCAGCGGTACATCGTCTTCCCACAATGAGCAGTTCTTC. The chain employs TRBV29-1 and TRBJ2-1; D unclear. V lost 7 bases, J lost 5 bases, and 15 bases lay in between. The CDR3 runs to 13 residues. The germline V gene encodes CDR1 SQVTM and CDR2 ANQGSEA.

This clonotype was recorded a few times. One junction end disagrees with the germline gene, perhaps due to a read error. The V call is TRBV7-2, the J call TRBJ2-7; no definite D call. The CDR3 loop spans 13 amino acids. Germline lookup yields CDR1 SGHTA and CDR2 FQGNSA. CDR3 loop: CASSFGPSYEQYF. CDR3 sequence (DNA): TGTGCCAGCAGCTTCGGACCTTCCTACGAACAGTACTTC.

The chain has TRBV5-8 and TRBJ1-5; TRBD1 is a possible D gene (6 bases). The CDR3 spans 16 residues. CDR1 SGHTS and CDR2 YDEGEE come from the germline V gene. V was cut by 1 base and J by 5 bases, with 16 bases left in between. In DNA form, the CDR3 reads TGTGCCAGCAGCTTGCGGGGGGCGCCGAAGCATCAGCCCCAGCATTTT. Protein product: CASSLRGAPKHQPQHF.

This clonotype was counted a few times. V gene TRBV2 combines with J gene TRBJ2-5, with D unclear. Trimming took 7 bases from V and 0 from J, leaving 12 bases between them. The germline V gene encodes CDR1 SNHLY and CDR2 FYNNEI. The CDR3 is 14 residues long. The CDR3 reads CASMTDGNQETQYF. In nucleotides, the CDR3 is TGTGCCAGCATGACGGATGGTAACCAAGAGACCCAGTACTTC.

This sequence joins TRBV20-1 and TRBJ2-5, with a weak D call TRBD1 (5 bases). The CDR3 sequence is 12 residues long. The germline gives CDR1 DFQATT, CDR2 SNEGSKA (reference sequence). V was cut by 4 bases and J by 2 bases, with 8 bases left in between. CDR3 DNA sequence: TGCAGTGCTACCAGACAGCAAGAGACCCAGTACTTC. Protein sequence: CSATRQQETQYF.

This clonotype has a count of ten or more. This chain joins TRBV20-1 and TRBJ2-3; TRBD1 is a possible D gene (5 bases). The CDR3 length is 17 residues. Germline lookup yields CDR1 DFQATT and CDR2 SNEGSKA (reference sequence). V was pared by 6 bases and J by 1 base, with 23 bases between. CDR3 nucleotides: TGCAGTGCCACACGACCCAGGGTCGACGCGGGCACAGATACGCAGTATTTT. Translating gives CSATRPRVDAGTDTQYF.

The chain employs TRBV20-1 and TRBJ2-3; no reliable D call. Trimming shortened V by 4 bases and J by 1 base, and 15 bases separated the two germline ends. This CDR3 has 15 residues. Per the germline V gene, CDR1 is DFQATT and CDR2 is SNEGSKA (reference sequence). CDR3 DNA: TGCAGTGCTAAGGCCGCCTGGACGGGCACAGATACGCAGTATTTT. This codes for CSAKAAWTGTDTQYF.

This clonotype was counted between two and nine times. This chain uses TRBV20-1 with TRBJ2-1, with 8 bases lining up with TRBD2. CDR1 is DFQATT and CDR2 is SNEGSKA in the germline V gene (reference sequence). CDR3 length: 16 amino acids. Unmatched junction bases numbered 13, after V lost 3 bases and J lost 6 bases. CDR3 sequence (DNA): TGCAGTGCTAGTGTGGGGCGCGGGAGGTCGATCAATGAGCAGTTCTTC. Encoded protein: CSASVGRGRSINEQFF.

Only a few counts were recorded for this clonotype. The CDR3 protein is CASASPVVEYF. In DNA form, the CDR3 reads TGTGCCAGCGCTAGCCCGGTGGTGGAGTACTTC. The chain joins TRBV6-2 or TRBV6-3 to TRBJ2-5; D might be TRBD2 (5 bases). The CDR3 is made up of 11 amino acids. The V gene lost 8 bases and the J gene lost 12 bases, with 16 bases spanning the gap. Germline-derived CDR1 and CDR2 are MNHEY and SVGEGT.

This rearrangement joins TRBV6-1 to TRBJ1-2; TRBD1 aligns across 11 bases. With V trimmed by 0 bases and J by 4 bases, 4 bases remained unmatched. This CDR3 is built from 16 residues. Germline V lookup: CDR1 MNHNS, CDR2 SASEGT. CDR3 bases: TGTGCCAGCAGTGAAGCGTTGGGACAGGGGGGCTATGGCTACACCTTC. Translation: CASSEALGQGGYGYTF.

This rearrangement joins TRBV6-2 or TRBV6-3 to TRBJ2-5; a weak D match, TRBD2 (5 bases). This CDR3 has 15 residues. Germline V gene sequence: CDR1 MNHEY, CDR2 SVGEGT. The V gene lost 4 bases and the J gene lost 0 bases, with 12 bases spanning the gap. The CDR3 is CASSFSTGYQETQYF. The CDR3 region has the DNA TGTGCCAGCAGTTTCTCAACGGGGTACCAAGAGACCCAGTACTTC.

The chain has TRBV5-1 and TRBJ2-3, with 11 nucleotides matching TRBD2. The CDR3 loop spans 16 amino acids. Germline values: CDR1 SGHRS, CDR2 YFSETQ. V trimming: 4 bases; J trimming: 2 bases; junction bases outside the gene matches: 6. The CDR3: CASSEGLAVFTDTQYF. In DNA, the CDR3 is TGCGCCAGCAGCGAGGGACTAGCGGTTTTCACAGATACGCAGTATTTT. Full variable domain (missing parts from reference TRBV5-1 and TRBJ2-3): KAGVTQTPRYLIKTRGQQVTLSCSPISGHRSVSWYQQTPGQGLQFLFEYFSETQRNKGNFPGRFSGRQFSNSRSEMNVSTLELGDSALYLCASSEGLAVFTDTQYFGPGTRLTVL.